This T cell receptor beta chain was captured in a study of cytomegalovirus exposure and HLA in healthy donors. PCR was performed using 60 Vbeta and 13 Jbeta primers. Sequenced by immunoSEQ multiplex PCR; TCRdb stores in-frame clones only, minus some. The sample carries 190,000 or so clones, about four fifths recorded once. The sample holds one count of this clone. This TCR was sampled from a man over 45 in good health and CMV-seronegative. Sequenced input: PBMCs.

The CDR3 DNA follows: TGTGCCAGCAGCTCAAGACAGGGAAATTCACCCCTCCACTTT. Translated: CASSSRQGNSPLHF. The rearrangement links TRBV6-5 to TRBJ1-6; 7 bases are a match to TRBD1. V shed 6 bases, J shed 7 bases, and the junction held 6 bases outside the gene matches. The CDR3 loop spans 14 amino acids. Per germline, CDR1 MNHEY and CDR2 SVGAGI.